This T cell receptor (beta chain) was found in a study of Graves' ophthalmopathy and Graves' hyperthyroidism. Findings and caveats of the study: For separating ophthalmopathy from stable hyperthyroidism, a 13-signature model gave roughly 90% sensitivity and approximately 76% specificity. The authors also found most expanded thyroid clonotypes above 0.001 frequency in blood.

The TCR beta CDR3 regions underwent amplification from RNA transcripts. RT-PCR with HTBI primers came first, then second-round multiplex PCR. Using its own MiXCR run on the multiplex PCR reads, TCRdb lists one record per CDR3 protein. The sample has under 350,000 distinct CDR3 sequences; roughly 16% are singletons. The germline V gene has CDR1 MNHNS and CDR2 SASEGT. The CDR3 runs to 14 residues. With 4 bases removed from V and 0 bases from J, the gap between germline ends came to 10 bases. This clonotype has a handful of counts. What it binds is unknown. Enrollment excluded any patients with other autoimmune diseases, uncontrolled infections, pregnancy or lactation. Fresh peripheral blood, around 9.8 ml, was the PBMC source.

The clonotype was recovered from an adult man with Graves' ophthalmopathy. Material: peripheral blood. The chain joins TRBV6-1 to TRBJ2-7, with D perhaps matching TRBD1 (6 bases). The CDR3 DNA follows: TGTGCCAGCAGTGCCGGACAGCTCTCCTACGAGCAGTACTTC. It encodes CASSAGQLSYEQYF.